This T cell receptor (beta chain) was profiled in a study of cytomegalovirus exposure and HLA in healthy donors. Findings and limits, study-wide: For cytomegalovirus status, the classifier reportedly gave diagnoses with high specificity and sensitivity. Immune exposure data for these donors was limited to CMV serostatus. By a later analysis, the bulk of CMV-associated TCR beta chains appeared HLA-restricted.

Looked up from germline, CDR1 is MNHNY and CDR2 is SVGAGI (reference sequence). The CDR3 covers 14 residues. With 4 bases removed from V and 4 bases from J, the gap between germline ends came to 11 bases. To note about this clone: Its specificity is unknown.

The PCR ran on 60 Vbeta and 13 Jbeta primers. Here immunoSEQ multiplex PCR was the method, and the copy in TCRdb shows in-frame clones only, minus some. The sample has approximately 73,000 clones, roughly 71% seen once. The TCR comes from a man in his 70s in good health and CMV-seronegative. The rearrangement joins TRBV6-6 to TRBJ1-5, with D tentatively TRBD1 (5 bases). Sequencing input: PBMCs. CDR3 residues: CASSWGADNQPQHF. CDR3 nucleotide sequence: TGTGCCAGCAGTTGGGGCGCTGATAATCAGCCCCAGCATTTT.